The 6 T cell receptor beta chains presented below share a single source sample, sequenced in a study of blood T cell repertoires in COVID-19. Measured with immunoSEQ multiplex PCR; TCRdb has only the in-frame clones, and not every one. Here the sample spans just over 300,000 clones, 65% to 90% being singletons. Sequencing input: PBMCs or T cells enriched from blood (not recorded which). The origin of the receptors is a man in his thirties or forties who had recovered from COVID-19.

The genes are TRBV5-5 and TRBJ2-3, with D perhaps TRBD1 (5 bases). Trimming left V 7 bases short and J 2 bases short, with 17 bases between. Germline lookup yields CDR1 SGHKS and CDR2 YYEKEE (reference sequence). This CDR3 has 15 amino acids. The CDR3 DNA follows: TGTGCCAGCGGGGCCCAAAAAGTGATCACAGATACGCAGTATTTT. Its protein is CASGAQKVITDTQYF. The complete variable domain, with remaining parts taken from reference TRBV5-5 and TRBJ2-3, reads DAGVTQSPTHLIKTRGQQVTLRCSPISGHKSVSWYQQVLGQGPQFIFQYYEKEERGRGNFPDRFSARQFPNYSSELNVNALLLGDSALYLCASGAQKVITDTQYFGPGTRLTVL.

This sequence joins TRBV10-3 and TRBJ1-1, with no clear D. In germline, CDR1 is ENHRY, CDR2 SYGVKD. Deletions cut 2 bases from V and 8 bases from J, with 15 bases between. The CDR3 has 14 residues. The CDR3 DNA reads TGTGCCATCAGTGAGGGTCGAGCTACTACCGAAGCTTTCTTT. Encoded protein: CAISEGRATTEAFF.

The rearrangement uses TRBV10-3 and TRBJ2-7; 9 nucleotides line up with TRBD2. V lost 6 bases to trimming and J lost 4 bases; unmatched junction nucleotides: 13. The CDR3 consists of 16 residues. Germline V CDR1 and CDR2: ENHRY, SYGVKD. CDR3 loop: CAIRPSGAIASYEQYF. The CDR3 DNA follows: TGTGCCATCAGGCCTAGCGGGGCCATCGCGAGTTACGAGCAGTACTTC.

The J gene is TRBJ2-1, the V gene TRBV7-6; 14 bases fit TRBD2. This CDR3 region has 17 residues. Germline V gene data show CDR1 as SGHVS and CDR2 as FNYEAQ. Trimming took 6 bases from V and 0 from J; bases not matched to a gene: 4. This chain's CDR3 is CASSWTSGGPSYNEQFF. CDR3 bases: TGTGCCAGCAGTTGGACTAGCGGGGGGCCCTCCTACAATGAGCAGTTCTTC.

In the case of this clone: At one end the junction does not follow the germline gene, possibly because of a read error. Here the CDR3 reads CASSLGQGANYEQYF. The CDR3 DNA sequence: TGTGCTAGCAGCTTAGGACAGGGGGCGAACTACGAGCAGTACTTC. The J gene is TRBJ2-7, the V gene TRBV7-7; 11 bases map to TRBD1. The CDR3 is 15 amino acids. Germline-derived CDR1 and CDR2 are SSHAT and FNYEAQ (reference sequence).

The genes are TRBV7-2 and TRBJ2-1, with no clear D. This CDR3 is 14 amino acids long. CDR1 is SGHTA, CDR2 FQGNSA, per germline. With 1 base removed from V and 5 bases from J, the gap between germline ends came to 9 bases. The CDR3 reads CASSLVGQNNEQFF. Written as DNA, the CDR3 is TGTGCCAGCAGCTTAGTTGGGCAGAACAATGAGCAGTTCTTC. Full variable domain (outside the CDR3, taken from reference TRBV7-2 and TRBJ2-1): GAGVSQSPSNKVTEKGKDVELRCDPISGHTALYWYRQSLGQGLEFLIYFQGNSAPDKSGLPSDRFSAERTGGSVSTLTIQRTQQEDSAVYLCASSLVGQNNEQFFGPGTRLTVL.